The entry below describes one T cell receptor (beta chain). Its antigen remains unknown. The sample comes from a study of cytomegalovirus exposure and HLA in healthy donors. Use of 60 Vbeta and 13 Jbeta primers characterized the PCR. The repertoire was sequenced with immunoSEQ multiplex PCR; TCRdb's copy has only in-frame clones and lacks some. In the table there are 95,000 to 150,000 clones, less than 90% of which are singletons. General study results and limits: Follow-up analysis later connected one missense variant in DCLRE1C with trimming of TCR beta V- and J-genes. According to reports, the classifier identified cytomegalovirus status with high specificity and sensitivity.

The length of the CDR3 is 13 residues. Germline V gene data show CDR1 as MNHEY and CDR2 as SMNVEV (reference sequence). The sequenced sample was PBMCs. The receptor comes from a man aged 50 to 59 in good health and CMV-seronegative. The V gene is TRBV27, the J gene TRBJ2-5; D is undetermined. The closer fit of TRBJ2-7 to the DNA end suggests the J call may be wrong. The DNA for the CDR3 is TGTGCCAGCAGCCTCACAGATTCCTACGAGCAGTACTTC. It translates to CASSLTDSYEQYF.